This is a list of T cell receptor beta chains from one sample in a study of blood T cell repertoires in COVID-19. The method was immunoSEQ multiplex PCR; TCRdb's version includes in-frame clones alone and lacks a portion of them. The repertoire consists of 55,000 to 75,000 clones, with around 80% occurring once and the leading ten covering 9.2%. The sample consisted of peripheral blood. The receptors stem from a human donor in a cohort sampled during active COVID-19. The CDR3 runs from the conserved cysteine through the conserved F or W. The order of the fields is D gene, J gene, V gene, clone size, CDR3 protein, CDR3 DNA. D genes are given only for firm matches. Clone sizes are given selectively: once, few, many, or a class where the clone is expanded.

d_gene: TRBD1; j_gene: TRBJ1-2; v_gene: TRBV25-1; abundance: NA; CDR3aa: CASTGPGQGNTNYGYTF; CDR3nt: TGTGCCAGCACCGGGCCGGGACAGGGGAATACTAACTATGGCTACACCTTC
d_gene: TRBD1; j_gene: TRBJ2-1; v_gene: TRBV15; abundance: NA; CDR3aa: CATSRGTGGRNEQFF; CDR3nt: TGTGCCACCAGCAGAGGGACAGGGGGTCGGAATGAGCAGTTCTTC
d_gene: TRBD1; j_gene: TRBJ2-7; v_gene: TRBV27; abundance: NA; CDR3aa: CASSLGTGVSYEQYF; CDR3nt: TGTGCCAGCAGTTTAGGGACAGGGGTCTCCTACGAGCAGTACTTC
d_gene: NA; j_gene: TRBJ2-1; v_gene: TRBV13; abundance: NA; CDR3aa: CASSPKRGANEQFF; CDR3nt: TGTGCCAGCAGCCCCAAGCGCGGGGCCAATGAGCAGTTCTTC
d_gene: TRBD1; j_gene: TRBJ2-1; v_gene: TRBV7-3; abundance: NA; CDR3aa: CASSFTGGVGNEQFF; CDR3nt: TGTGCCAGCAGTTTTACAGGGGGCGTCGGAAATGAGCAGTTCTTC
d_gene: TRBD2; j_gene: TRBJ2-5; v_gene: TRBV27; abundance: once; CDR3aa: CASSPSGSRQETQYF; CDR3nt: TGTGCCAGCAGCCCTAGCGGGAGCCGTCAAGAGACCCAGTACTTC
d_gene: TRBD1; j_gene: TRBJ2-6; v_gene: TRBV6-5; abundance: NA; CDR3aa: CASSLGQAGANVLTF; CDR3nt: TGTGCCAGCAGTCTGGGACAGGCTGGGGCCAACGTCCTGACTTTC
d_gene: NA; j_gene: TRBJ2-1; v_gene: TRBV6-6; abundance: NA; CDR3aa: CASGRDEQFF; CDR3nt: TGTGCCAGCGGCAGGGATGAGCAGTTCTTC
d_gene: NA; j_gene: TRBJ1-1; v_gene: TRBV3-1/TRBV3-2; abundance: few; CDR3aa: CASSAGTKNTEAFF; CDR3nt: TGTGCCAGCAGCGCAGGGACAAAGAACACTGAAGCTTTCTTT
d_gene: NA; j_gene: TRBJ2-5; v_gene: TRBV6-6; abundance: few; CDR3aa: CASSFRRETQYF; CDR3nt: TGTGCCAGCAGTTTTCGTAGAGAGACCCAGTACTTC
d_gene: TRBD1; j_gene: TRBJ1-6; v_gene: TRBV3-1/TRBV3-2; abundance: once; CDR3aa: CASSQIGQGNSPLHF; CDR3nt: TGTGCCAGCAGCCAAATTGGACAGGGAAACTCACCCCTCCACTTT
d_gene: NA; j_gene: TRBJ2-2; v_gene: TRBV6-5; abundance: NA; CDR3aa: CASSLTGTGELFF; CDR3nt: TGTGCCAGCAGTTTAACAGGGACCGGGGAGCTGTTTTTT
d_gene: TRBD1; j_gene: TRBJ2-5; v_gene: TRBV24-1; abundance: once; CDR3aa: CATSDLGQGKETQYF; CDR3nt: TGTGCCACCAGTGATTTGGGACAGGGTAAAGAGACCCAGTACTTC
d_gene: NA; j_gene: TRBJ2-6; v_gene: TRBV6-5; abundance: NA; CDR3aa: CASSPSPSGANVLTF; CDR3nt: TGTGCCAGCAGCCCCTCTCCCTCTGGGGCCAACGTCCTGACTTTC
d_gene: TRBD1; j_gene: TRBJ2-3; v_gene: TRBV7-2; abundance: NA; CDR3aa: CASSFQGTGPTDTQYF; CDR3nt: TGTGCCAGCAGCTTCCAGGGGACAGGGCCCACAGATACGCAGTATTTT
d_gene: NA; j_gene: TRBJ2-1; v_gene: TRBV11-1; abundance: NA; CDR3aa: CASSSRGAGGDEQFF; CDR3nt: TGTGCCAGCAGCTCCAGGGGTGCGGGTGGGGATGAGCAGTTCTTC
d_gene: TRBD2; j_gene: TRBJ2-7; v_gene: TRBV5-4; abundance: NA; CDR3aa: CASSRLGGGRADEQYF; CDR3nt: TGTGCCAGCAGTCGATTGGGTGGCGGGAGGGCCGATGAGCAGTACTTC
d_gene: NA; j_gene: TRBJ1-2; v_gene: TRBV25-1; abundance: NA; CDR3aa: CATSPGGNRYTF; CDR3nt: TGTGCCACCTCGCCCGGGGGAAATCGCTACACCTTC
d_gene: TRBD1; j_gene: TRBJ2-2; v_gene: TRBV19; abundance: once; CDR3aa: CASSFPSGQVTGELFF; CDR3nt: TGTGCCAGCTCGTTCCCCTCGGGACAGGTCACCGGGGAGCTGTTTTTT
d_gene: NA; j_gene: TRBJ2-7; v_gene: TRBV2; abundance: NA; CDR3aa: CASKEGRYEQYF; CDR3nt: TGTGCCAGCAAGGAGGGTCGGTACGAGCAGTACTTC
d_gene: NA; j_gene: TRBJ2-2; v_gene: TRBV9; abundance: NA; CDR3aa: CASSVAGSVAGRTGELFF; CDR3nt: TGTGCCAGCAGCGTAGCTGGTTCGGTGGCGGGAAGGACCGGGGAGCTGTTTTTT
d_gene: TRBD2; j_gene: TRBJ2-2; v_gene: TRBV4-1; abundance: NA; CDR3aa: CASSQGAGGTGELFF; CDR3nt: TGCGCCAGCAGCCAAGGAGCGGGAGGCACCGGGGAGCTGTTTTTT
d_gene: NA; j_gene: TRBJ1-5; v_gene: TRBV21-1; abundance: NA; CDR3aa: CASSPRMPEDRVHEVSNQPQHF; CDR3nt: TGTGCCAGCAGCCCCCGCATGCCCGAGGACAGGGTACACGAGGTAAGCAATCAGCCCCAGCATTTT
d_gene: NA; j_gene: TRBJ2-7; v_gene: TRBV13; abundance: NA; CDR3aa: CASSLGAGQYF; CDR3nt: TGTGCCAGCAGCTTAGGAGCGGGGCAGTACTTC
d_gene: NA; j_gene: TRBJ2-2; v_gene: TRBV6-5; abundance: NA; CDR3aa: CASSYSRDSGELFF; CDR3nt: TGTGCCAGCAGTTACTCGCGGGACTCCGGGGAGCTGTTTTTT
d_gene: NA; j_gene: TRBJ2-7; v_gene: TRBV29-1; abundance: NA; CDR3aa: CSVDIAGTYEQYF; CDR3nt: TGCAGCGTTGACATCGCGGGGACCTACGAGCAGTACTTC
d_gene: NA; j_gene: TRBJ1-5; v_gene: TRBV19; abundance: NA; CDR3aa: CASSTYNQPQHF; CDR3nt: TGTGCCAGTAGTACCTACAATCAGCCCCAGCATTTT
d_gene: NA; j_gene: TRBJ2-2; v_gene: TRBV7-9; abundance: many; CDR3aa: CASSGRQASGELFF; CDR3nt: TGTGCCAGCAGCGGGCGACAGGCGTCCGGGGAGCTGTTTTTT
d_gene: NA; j_gene: TRBJ2-7; v_gene: TRBV30; abundance: NA; CDR3aa: CAWKGPNYEQYF; CDR3nt: TGTGCCTGGAAGGGGCCCAACTACGAGCAGTACTTC
d_gene: TRBD2; j_gene: TRBJ2-2; v_gene: TRBV11-2; abundance: NA; CDR3aa: CASSLGGLAGRSGELFF; CDR3nt: TGTGCCAGCAGCTTGGGGGGACTAGCGGGACGATCCGGGGAGCTGTTTTTT
d_gene: NA; j_gene: TRBJ2-7; v_gene: TRBV11-2; abundance: NA; CDR3aa: CASSLGQGPGEQYF; CDR3nt: TGTGCCAGCAGCTTAGGGCAGGGTCCGGGCGAGCAGTACTTC
d_gene: TRBD1; j_gene: TRBJ2-7; v_gene: TRBV28; abundance: NA; CDR3aa: CASTRGDRGREQYF; CDR3nt: TGTGCCAGCACCAGGGGGGACAGGGGGCGCGAGCAGTACTTC
d_gene: NA; j_gene: TRBJ2-2; v_gene: TRBV7-3; abundance: few; CDR3aa: CASSLFQGGELFF; CDR3nt: TGTGCCAGCAGCTTGTTCCAGGGCGGGGAGCTGTTTTTT
d_gene: TRBD1; j_gene: TRBJ2-2; v_gene: TRBV28; abundance: NA; CDR3aa: CASRPGTGTTGELFF; CDR3nt: TGTGCCAGCAGACCCGGGACAGGGACAACCGGGGAGCTGTTTTTT
d_gene: NA; j_gene: TRBJ2-1; v_gene: TRBV5-4; abundance: few; CDR3aa: CASSPRSPGEGSNEQFF; CDR3nt: TGTGCCAGCAGCCCCCGTTCCCCCGGTGAAGGGAGCAATGAGCAGTTCTTC
d_gene: TRBD2; j_gene: TRBJ2-1; v_gene: TRBV7-9; abundance: few; CDR3aa: CASSSRPNRLAADNEQFF; CDR3nt: TGTGCCAGCAGCTCCCGACCCAATCGACTAGCGGCGGACAATGAGCAGTTCTTC
d_gene: NA; j_gene: TRBJ1-2; v_gene: TRBV4-3; abundance: NA; CDR3aa: CASSRGGTPTRTGGYTF; CDR3nt: TGCGCCAGCAGCCGCGGGGGGACTCCTACTAGAACCGGGGGCTACACCTTC
d_gene: TRBD1; j_gene: TRBJ1-2; v_gene: TRBV2; abundance: NA; CDR3aa: CASSQQGGGYTF; CDR3nt: TGTGCCAGCAGCCAACAGGGGGGCGGCTACACCTTC
d_gene: TRBD2; j_gene: TRBJ2-1; v_gene: TRBV7-2; abundance: NA; CDR3aa: CASSLARGGANEQFF; CDR3nt: TGTGCCAGCAGCTTGGCTCGCGGGGGGGCCAATGAGCAGTTCTTC
d_gene: NA; j_gene: TRBJ1-2; v_gene: TRBV4-2; abundance: few; CDR3aa: CASSQDGGSPNYGYTF; CDR3nt: TGTGCCAGCAGCCAAGACGGGGGGTCCCCTAATTATGGCTACACCTTC
d_gene: NA; j_gene: TRBJ2-7; v_gene: TRBV7-9; abundance: NA; CDR3aa: CASSPLDSPQQYF; CDR3nt: TGTGCCAGCAGCCCCCTGGACTCCCCGCAGCAGTACTTC
d_gene: TRBD2; j_gene: TRBJ2-1; v_gene: TRBV5-5; abundance: NA; CDR3aa: CASSLEAAGDEQFF; CDR3nt: TGTGCCAGCAGCTTGGAGGCGGCGGGAGATGAGCAGTTCTTC
d_gene: TRBD2; j_gene: TRBJ2-7; v_gene: TRBV29-1; abundance: NA; CDR3aa: CSVVQAVGGMAYYEQYF; CDR3nt: TGCAGCGTTGTTCAGGCGGTGGGGGGGATGGCATACTACGAGCAGTACTTC
d_gene: NA; j_gene: TRBJ2-1; v_gene: TRBV14; abundance: NA; CDR3aa: CASSQGLGRPQSSYNEQFF; CDR3nt: TGTGCCAGCAGCCAAGGCCTCGGGAGACCACAGAGCTCCTACAATGAGCAGTTCTTC
d_gene: TRBD2; j_gene: TRBJ2-7; v_gene: TRBV7-9; abundance: once; CDR3aa: CASSLGRTSGSGYEQYF; CDR3nt: TGTGCCAGCAGCTTAGGTAGGACTAGCGGGAGTGGGTACGAGCAGTACTTC
d_gene: TRBD2; j_gene: TRBJ2-2; v_gene: TRBV28; abundance: NA; CDR3aa: CASSFAGEETGELFF; CDR3nt: TGTGCCAGCAGTTTTGCGGGAGAGGAGACCGGGGAGCTGTTTTTT
d_gene: TRBD2; j_gene: TRBJ2-1; v_gene: TRBV6-5; abundance: NA; CDR3aa: CASSYLTSGINEQFF; CDR3nt: TGTGCCAGCAGTTACCTAACTAGCGGGATCAATGAGCAGTTCTTC
d_gene: NA; j_gene: TRBJ2-7; v_gene: TRBV3-1/TRBV3-2; abundance: NA; CDR3aa: CASSQGAGLPSMEYF; CDR3nt: TGTGCCAGCAGCCAAGGGGCAGGACTCCCCTCGATGGAGTACTTC
d_gene: TRBD2; j_gene: TRBJ2-5; v_gene: TRBV29-1; abundance: NA; CDR3aa: CSVGETSAETQYF; CDR3nt: TGCAGCGTTGGAGAGACTAGCGCAGAGACCCAGTACTTC
d_gene: TRBD1; j_gene: TRBJ2-7; v_gene: TRBV5-1; abundance: NA; CDR3aa: CASSFRGLLDEQYF; CDR3nt: TGCGCCAGCAGCTTCAGGGGGCTCTTGGACGAGCAGTACTTC
d_gene: NA; j_gene: TRBJ1-3; v_gene: TRBV5-4; abundance: NA; CDR3aa: CASSRLGNTIYF; CDR3nt: TGTGCCAGCAGCAGACTGGGAAACACCATATATTTT
d_gene: TRBD2; j_gene: TRBJ2-1; v_gene: TRBV30; abundance: NA; CDR3aa: CAWRTGTSAYNEQFF; CDR3nt: TGTGCCTGGAGAACCGGGACTAGCGCCTACAATGAGCAGTTCTTC
d_gene: NA; j_gene: TRBJ2-5; v_gene: TRBV28; abundance: NA; CDR3aa: CASAHLTQETQYF; CDR3nt: TGTGCCAGCGCACACCTCACCCAAGAGACCCAGTACTTC
d_gene: NA; j_gene: TRBJ2-5; v_gene: TRBV28; abundance: NA; CDR3aa: CASSFGGGASETQYF; CDR3nt: TGTGCCAGCAGTTTCGGAGGTGGTGCCTCGGAGACCCAGTACTTC
d_gene: NA; j_gene: TRBJ2-7; v_gene: TRBV6-2/TRBV6-3; abundance: NA; CDR3aa: CASSYQLRESYEQYF; CDR3nt: TGTGCCAGCAGTTACCAACTTAGGGAGTCCTACGAGCAGTACTTC
d_gene: NA; j_gene: TRBJ2-7; v_gene: TRBV28; abundance: NA; CDR3aa: CASSFIARRSTYEQYF; CDR3nt: TGTGCCAGCAGTTTTATCGCCCGGAGATCGACCTACGAGCAGTACTTC
d_gene: TRBD2; j_gene: TRBJ2-7; v_gene: TRBV27; abundance: once; CDR3aa: CASSLSTPGGSRGYEQYF; CDR3nt: TGTGCCAGCAGTTTATCGACTCCGGGCGGGAGTCGCGGATACGAGCAGTACTTC